One sample yielded the 30 T cell receptor beta chains listed below, sequenced in a study of early T cells in non-severe SARS-CoV-2 infection. TCRdb processed the 5' RACE reads anew with MiXCR; each CDR3 protein has one entry. The top ten clones hold around 15% of a sample with approximately 60,000 distinct CDR3 sequences, approximately 9.2% of them seen once. The specimen was whole blood, collected at baseline. These receptor sequences come from an adult who was a healthcare worker with PCR-confirmed SARS-CoV-2 infection or an uninfected control (not recorded which).

This clonotype has at least ten counts. The J gene is TRBJ2-1, the V gene TRBV7-3, with 8 positions matching TRBD1. The junction had 4 bases not matched to a gene; V was cut back by 3 bases and J by 9 bases. The CDR3 contains 13 residues. CDR1 SGHTA and CDR2 FQGTGA come from the germline V gene. The CDR3 DNA is TGTGCCAGCAGCTTCGTTGACAGGGGTGAGCAGTTCTTC. Translation: CASSFVDRGEQFF.

The CDR3 coding sequence is TGTGCCAGCAGCTTGGTTGCGGGAGTTGCCACCGGGGAGCTGTTTTTT. Amino acid sequence: CASSLVAGVATGELFF. The chain is built from TRBV5-5 and TRBJ2-2, with 7 bases that match TRBD2. The CDR3 contains 16 residues. With 0 bases clipped from V and 4 bases from J, the junction kept 6 bases outside the gene matches. Germline V lookup: CDR1 SGHKS, CDR2 YYEKEE (reference sequence).

The chain combines TRBV7-9 with TRBJ2-1, with a tentative D call TRBD2 (6 bases). The length of the CDR3 is 14 residues. V was shortened by 3 bases and J by 8 bases, with 14 bases between the two germline ends. Germline V gives CDR1 SEHNR, CDR2 FQNEAQ (reference sequence). Written as DNA, the CDR3 is TGTGCCAGCAGCTTTGGGACTCTCGGGCATGAGCAGTTCTTC. Protein product: CASSFGTLGHEQFF.

This clonotype was found many times. CDR3 coding DNA: TGTGCCAGCAGTTTCCCGGGCGGGGACGGTAGCAATCAGCCCCAGCATTTT. Amino acids: CASSFPGGDGSNQPQHF. The chain employs TRBV6-2 or TRBV6-3 and TRBJ1-5; maybe TRBD1 (5 bases). CDR3 size: 17 residues. Trimming removed 4 bases at V and 0 bases at J, with 16 bases between. In germline, CDR1 is MNHEY, CDR2 SVGEGT.

This clonotype was recorded many times. V gene TRBV11-3 combines with J gene TRBJ2-2; D gene unclear. V dropped 5 bases and J dropped 2 bases, with 6 bases sitting between them. This CDR3 has 13 residues. Germline CDR1 reads SGHNT; CDR2 reads YENEEA. CDR3 residues: CASSRKNTGELFF. DNA of the CDR3: TGTGCCAGCAGCCGCAAAAACACCGGGGAGCTGTTTTTT.

There are a few counts of this clonotype. The chain recombines TRBV20-1 with TRBJ2-1; D is possibly TRBD2 (6 bases). V gave up 5 bases and J gave up 6 bases, with 11 bases separating them. Germline CDR1 reads DFQATT; CDR2 reads SNEGSKA (reference sequence). There are 12 residues in the CDR3. CDR3 DNA: TGCAGTGCTGGGATTAGCGGCAATGAGCAGTTCTTC. Translating it yields CSAGISGNEQFF.

The table lists this clonotype with a few counts. The chain employs TRBV27 and TRBJ2-7; 7 nucleotides line up with TRBD1. The CDR3 is made up of 15 amino acids. Per germline, CDR1 MNHEY and CDR2 SMNVEV (reference sequence). With V trimmed by 4 bases and J by 3 bases, 9 bases remained unmatched. The CDR3: CASSSSRDSYYEQYF. The CDR3 nucleotides read TGTGCCAGCAGTTCGTCCCGGGACAGCTACTACGAGCAGTACTTC.

This clonotype was found a few times. V usage is TRBV4-3 and J usage is TRBJ2-3; 11 positions agree with TRBD2. Germline V gene sequence: CDR1 LGHNA, CDR2 YSLEER. The CDR3 consists of 17 residues. V dropped 3 bases and J dropped 6; count of bases not matched to a gene: 11. The DNA of the CDR3 is TGCGCCAGCAGCCAGGAAGTAGCGGGAGGGCGCGTGGATACGCAGTATTTT. It codes for CASSQEVAGGRVDTQYF.

This sequence joins TRBV7-2 and TRBJ2-5, with a possible D match to TRBD1 (7 bases). Trimming cost V 2 bases and J 3 bases, with 22 bases left between them. The germline CDR1 and CDR2 sequences are SGHTA and FQGNSA. The CDR3 loop spans 18 amino acids. CDR3 in DNA: TGTGCCAGCAGCTTACTTCCAGGGGGGCTCCCCTGGGAAGAGACCCAGTACTTC. It encodes CASSLLPGGLPWEETQYF.

This clonotype was found many times. The chain links TRBV27 to TRBJ2-3; weak D call: TRBD2 (6 bases). CDR3 length: 16 residues. The V end lost 3 bases, the J end lost 6 bases, and 19 bases lay between the germline ends. Germline-derived CDR1 and CDR2 are MNHEY and SMNVEV (reference sequence). The CDR3 DNA reads as TGTGCCAGCAGTTTCGCGCGGGGATCAGGCTCCGATACGCAGTATTTT. This sequence encodes CASSFARGSGSDTQYF.

This clonotype showed up many times. The V call is TRBV20-1, the J call TRBJ2-2, with 12 positions matching TRBD2. V lost 0 bases and J lost 4; bases outside the gene matches: 12. The CDR3 covers 19 residues. CDR1 is DFQATT, CDR2 SNEGSKA, per germline (reference sequence). This CDR3 reads CSARDSGLAGSLGTGELFF. As DNA, the CDR3 is TGCAGTGCTAGAGACTCCGGACTAGCGGGAAGTTTAGGCACCGGGGAGCTGTTTTTT.

The chain combines TRBV5-4 with TRBJ1-2; 7 nucleotides match TRBD1. The V gene's germline CDR1 is SGHNT and CDR2 YYREEE (reference sequence). J gave up 4 bases and V 1 base, and 13 bases lay outside the gene matches. This CDR3 contains 17 residues. The CDR3 bases are TGTGCCAGCAGCTTGAAGACAACGGGCAGGGGGACCTATGGCTACACCTTC. It yields the protein CASSLKTTGRGTYGYTF.

As to this clonotype: At one boundary the junction diverges from the germline segment, which might be a read error. The chain links TRBV29-1 to TRBJ2-5; 7 nucleotides line up with TRBD1. This CDR3 contains 10 residues. Germline CDR1 SQVTM, CDR2 ANQGSEA. The CDR3 coding sequence is TGCAGCGTAACACCGGGACAGCCTGACTTC. This gives the protein CSVTPGQPDF. The entire variable domain, with the rest obtained from reference TRBV29-1 and TRBJ2-5, is as follows: SAVISQKPSRDICQRGTSLTIQCQVDSQVTMMFWYRQQPGQSLTLIATANQGSEATYESGFVIDKFPISRPNLTFSTLTVSNMSPEDSSIYLCSVTPGQPDFGPGTRLLVL.

J is TRBJ1-5 and V is TRBV5-5, with D tentatively TRBD1 (6 bases). The ends were cut back, 1 base at V and 3 bases at J, with 11 bases in the middle. The length of the CDR3 is 15 residues. Germline V gives CDR1 SGHKS, CDR2 YYEKEE (reference sequence). The CDR3 DNA reads TGTGCCAGCAGCTTGTCAGGGGTAAACAATCAGCCCCAGCATTTT. Translation gives CASSLSGVNNQPQHF.

This clonotype was seen a few times. This rearrangement joins TRBV9 to TRBJ1-2; unclear D gene. Trimming removed 3 bases at V and 0 bases at J, with 12 bases between. CDR1 SGDLS and CDR2 YYNGEE come from the germline V gene. This CDR3 contains 15 residues. The CDR3 region is CASSGRTDTNYGYTF. CDR3 in DNA: TGTGCCAGCAGCGGGAGGACGGATACTAACTATGGCTACACCTTC. The full variable domain, in which reference TRBV9 and TRBJ1-2 provide the parts outside the CDR3, is DSGVTQTPKHLITATGQRVTLRCSPRSGDLSVYWYQQSLDQGLQFLIQYYNGEERAKGNILERFSAQQFPDLHSELNLSSLELGDSALYFCASSGRTDTNYGYTFGSGTRLTVV.

This clonotype was seen a few times. The rearrangement joins TRBV4-3 to TRBJ2-7; 8 nucleotides align to TRBD2. This CDR3 is built from 14 residues. V lost 3 bases and J lost 4; bases outside the gene matches: 5. Germline assignment: CDR1 LGHNA and CDR2 YSLEER. DNA for the CDR3: TGCGCCAGCAGCCAGGGACTAGAAACGTACGAGCAGTACTTC. Translated: CASSQGLETYEQYF.

This clonotype was seen a handful of times. The CDR3 bases are TGTGCCAGCAGCCTTAGGACTAGCGGGTCCAACGAGCAGTACTTC. This sequence encodes CASSLRTSGSNEQYF. The chain employs TRBV7-2 and TRBJ2-7, with 11 bases identical to TRBD2. The CDR3 contains 15 residues. V lost 5 bases to trimming and J lost 5 bases; unmatched junction nucleotides: 8. Germline lookup yields CDR1 SGHTA and CDR2 FQGNSA.

This clonotype was found a few times. This chain uses TRBV7-9 with TRBJ2-1, with D possibly matching TRBD2 (6 bases). V was cut by 2 bases and J by 7 bases, with 12 bases left in between. The CDR3 loop spans 14 amino acids. From germline, CDR1 is SEHNR and CDR2 FQNEAQ (reference sequence). The CDR3, as DNA: TGTGCCAGCAGCTTATATCAGGGAGGTAATGAGCAGTTCTTC. Protein: CASSLYQGGNEQFF.

This clonotype showed up many times. This chain links TRBV20-1 with TRBJ2-7; D uncertain. V gave up 5 bases and J gave up 2 bases, with 7 bases separating them. There are 11 residues in the CDR3. The germline gives CDR1 DFQATT, CDR2 SNEGSKA (reference sequence). The CDR3 reads CSAADTYEQYF. Written as DNA, the CDR3 is TGCAGTGCTGCTGACACCTACGAGCAGTACTTC.

The rearrangement joins TRBV12-3 or TRBV12-4 to TRBJ1-3; TRBD1 is a possible D gene (6 bases). Trimming removed 6 bases from V and 0 bases from J, with 15 bases in between. The CDR3 sequence is 16 residues long. In DNA, the CDR3 is TGTGCCAGCAGCACGATACAGGGCTTCTCTGGAAACACCATATATTTT. This sequence encodes CASSTIQGFSGNTIYF.

This clonotype was found many times. The V call is TRBV6-6, the J call TRBJ2-3; D ambiguous. V was pared by 2 bases and J by 4 bases, with 10 bases between. Germline assignment: CDR1 MNHNY and CDR2 SVGAGI (reference sequence). This CDR3 comprises 14 residues. DNA for the CDR3: TGTGCCAGCAGTTACGGTTACGCGTCAGATACGCAGTATTTT. Its protein product is CASSYGYASDTQYF.

The CDR3 nucleotides are TGCAGTGCTAGAGATATACGGGGCACAGATACGCAGTATTTT. This codes for CSARDIRGTDTQYF. V gene TRBV20-1 combines with J gene TRBJ2-3, with D unresolved. With 0 bases removed from V and 1 base from J, the gap between germline ends came to 8 bases. Germline V gives CDR1 DFQATT, CDR2 SNEGSKA (reference sequence). The CDR3 loop spans 14 amino acids.

The chain couples TRBV7-2 to TRBJ2-5, with a weak D call TRBD2 (6 bases). Germline V gives CDR1 SGHTA, CDR2 FQGNSA. Deletions cut 5 bases from V and 2 bases from J, with 15 bases between. The CDR3 has 15 amino acids. The CDR3: CASSPGSSVQETQYF. The CDR3 bases are TGTGCCAGCAGCCCTGGGTCTAGCGTACAAGAGACCCAGTACTTC.

This clonotype was counted ten times or more. DNA of the CDR3: TGCGCCAGCAGCCAAGACTCCTATACGCAGTATTTT. This codes for CASSQDSYTQYF. V usage is TRBV4-1 and J usage is TRBJ2-3, with D unresolved. The CDR3 is made up of 12 amino acids. In germline, CDR1 is MGHRA, CDR2 YSYEKL. Trimming took off 0 bases at V and 7 bases at J, with 5 bases between the two ends.

The chain links TRBV19 to TRBJ2-7, with 9 bases fitting TRBD1. The CDR3 loop spans 15 amino acids. Germline V gives CDR1 LNHDA, CDR2 SQIVND (reference sequence). V was pared by 5 bases and J by 2 bases, with 7 bases of the junction left unmatched. The CDR3 reads CASSARTGAAYEQYF. As DNA, the CDR3 is TGTGCCAGTAGTGCGCGGACAGGGGCTGCCTACGAGCAGTACTTC.

The sample holds many counts of this clonotype. The CDR3 here is CASSWGQGDRDEQYF. In DNA, the CDR3 is TGTGCCAGCAGCTGGGGACAGGGGGATAGGGACGAGCAGTACTTC. V gene TRBV7-9 combines with J gene TRBJ2-7, with TRBD1 identical over 11 bases. The CDR3 extends over 15 amino acids. Germline V gene data show CDR1 as SEHNR and CDR2 as FQNEAQ (reference sequence). J was trimmed by 5 bases and V by 4 bases; bases with no gene match: 7.

This clonotype has a handful of counts. This chain links TRBV2 with TRBJ2-7; D perhaps matches TRBD1 (5 bases). The CDR3 length is 11 residues. Germline V gives CDR1 SNHLY, CDR2 FYNNEI. V gave up 10 bases and J gave up 3 bases, with 10 bases separating them. The CDR3 reads CATGHGYEQYF. The CDR3 DNA follows: TGTGCCACCGGACACGGCTACGAGCAGTACTTC.

This clonotype was observed a few times. The chain carries TRBV25-1 and TRBJ2-5, with TRBD1 as a possible D gene (5 bases). Germline values: CDR1 MGHDK, CDR2 SYGVNS. The ends were cut back, 8 bases at V and 9 bases at J, with 13 bases in the middle. This CDR3 region has 11 residues. The CDR3 DNA reads TGTGCCAGCGGGCAGGGATCGGCCCAGTACTTC. It is translated as CASGQGSAQYF. Combining the CDR3 with reference TRBV25-1 and TRBJ2-5 gives the whole variable domain EADIYQTPRYLVIGTGKKITLECSQTMGHDKMYWYQQDPGMELHLIHYSYGVNSTEKGDLSSESTVSRIRTEHFPLTLESARPSHTSQYLCASGQGSAQYFGPGTRLLVL.

Ten or more counts support this clonotype. The rearrangement links TRBV2 to TRBJ1-5; tentative D call: TRBD1 (5 bases). Germline loops: CDR1 SNHLY, CDR2 FYNNEI. The CDR3 runs to 13 residues. V lost 7 bases and J lost 4, with 11 bases in between. The CDR3 coding sequence is TGTGCCAGCACGGGGCAGGAGAATCAGCCCCAGCATTTT. Protein sequence: CASTGQENQPQHF.

The table lists this clonotype with many counts. This chain uses TRBV11-3 with TRBJ2-1, with TRBD2 matching 7 bases. This CDR3 has 16 amino acids. Germline trimming cut 1 base from V and 0 bases from J; bases unmatched to any gene: 3. Germline V lookup: CDR1 SGHNT, CDR2 YENEEA. The DNA for the CDR3 is TGTGCCAGCAGCTTAGGGGGAGGGTACTCCTACAATGAGCAGTTCTTC. This sequence encodes CASSLGGGYSYNEQFF. Variable domain in full (rest from reference TRBV11-3 and TRBJ2-1): EAGVVQSPRYKIIEKKQPVAFWCNPISGHNTLYWYLQNLGQGPELLIRYENEEAVDDSQLPKDRFSAERLKGVDSTLKIQPAELGDSAVYLCASSLGGGYSYNEQFFGPGTRLTVL.